This TCR beta chain derives from a study of cytomegalovirus exposure and HLA in healthy donors (dated by TCRdb to 2016 to 2017). Background for the entire study: According to an earlier analysis of a few hundred of the donors, about 179 million T cells yielded approximately 120 million unique TCR beta sequences and about 300 Gb of sequence data. On average, roughly 240,000 unique TCR beta nucleotide sequences were sequenced per donor among 300 to 500 genotyped donors of the cohort, with about 17% of those sequences being non-productive. Class I and class II HLA loci were covered by the typing at four-digit resolution. Roughly 300 gigabases of sequencing data and 91 million or so unique TCR sequences made up an early release that covered approximately 650 HLA-typed donors. Because of strong linkage in the cohort, roughly five DR-DQ haplotypes were treated as single units for association and clustering. In a later analysis, previously published TCR beta repertoires from 550 to 750 donors were re-analyzed and high-resolution HLA genotyping was added so that TCR occurrence patterns could be studied. Typing coverage differed by locus: A, B, C, DRB1 and DQB1 were typed in about 620-640 donors, DQA1 in approximately 520, DPA1 in around 610, and DPB1 in approximately 450. Donor age, sex, ethnicity and CMV serostatus were collected together with the repertoire data. The T cell repertoires of around 670 subjects were profiled by immunosequencing and related to cytomegalovirus serostatus. Rather than using new phenotypic data, the later analysis identified candidate immune exposures from TCR beta sequences and from how often those sequences occurred across donors. Along with the approximately 700-subject first cohort, a separate validation cohort of over 90 different subjects was used. The genetic ancestry cluster associated with self-reported Caucasian donors included 80% to 90% of the approximately 400 genotyped donors. To decide whether each TCR beta V gene segment behaved as functional or pseudogenic, an earlier analysis of nearly 600 of the donors relied on high-throughput TCR beta sequencing. Every discovery cohort repertoire had been produced on one sequencing platform. The study aimed to test whether signatures of past pathogen exposure could be identified by cataloging public T cell receptors. The study combined high-throughput TCR immunosequencing, statistical association of individual TCRs with disease status, and machine learning to predict cytomegalovirus infection status. A later genetic analysis used genome-wide SNP genotypes for about 55% of the 666 donors, treating that subset as a discovery cohort. Study-level results and caveats: A further reported finding was that TCR beta sequences accurately predicted the HLA-A and HLA-B alleles for most subjects in the first cohort. Because counts were too low, under 20 rarely observed V segments, including chromosome 9 orphons, were left out of the earlier analysis of a few hundred of the donors. V-gene and J-gene trimming of TCR beta chains was associated with a missense DCLRE1C variant in a later genetic analysis, and the association was replicated in an independent cohort. Compared with equally common non-associated chains, HLA-associated TCR beta chains in a later analysis were more clonally expanded and had lower generation probabilities. Correlated functional status among segregating V segments might be attributable to linkage disequilibrium, but an unknown experimental factor could not be ruled out. Several of the top co-occurrence clusters appeared to be linked to parvovirus B19, influenza, CMV and Epstein-Barr virus, according to a later analysis. HLA typing was unavailable for some donors at each locus, so association tests used only the typed subset. Cytomegalovirus status was reported to be diagnosed by the classifier with high specificity and sensitivity in both the original and validation cohorts. In a later analysis, over 15,000 TCR beta sequences were associated with specific HLA alleles at a false discovery rate of 0.05. This cohort had only TCR beta chains sequenced, and the lack of alpha or paired-chain data limited which features could be detected. The authors suggested that the approach could potentially be generalized to other disease states and immunological phenotypes. Immune exposure information for the cohort was limited to CMV serostatus. In a later analysis, TCR association rates were found to vary across HLA loci, with the most associated TCRs seen for DRB1 alleles and the fewest for HLA-C alleles. Roughly uniform sequencing depth across donors was assumed in presence/absence analyses, although this assumption may not hold. Most TCR sequences were observed very rarely across donors, whereas some public TCRs were present in many individuals. A few of the identified cytomegalovirus-associated TCR beta chains were confirmed in vitro to be specific for cytomegalovirus antigens. The study listed approximately 150 TCR beta chains as associated with cytomegalovirus. The sequencing pipeline was judged likely to have produced a cluster of highly shared sequence variants as a technical artifact. In a later genetic analysis, fewer N-insertions in productive TCRs were reported among donors in an Asian-associated ancestry cluster than the roughly 710-donor mean. Most CMV-associated TCR beta chains appeared to be HLA-restricted in a later analysis, and the HLA associations seemed to be driven largely by CMV exposure. When HLA alleles, especially DR and DQ, strongly co-occurred, attributing TCR associations to individual alleles was difficult. An earlier analysis of around 540 of the donors showed that most TCR beta V segments appeared in productive rearrangements either about 87% or about 30% of the time, which broadly matched IMGT annotations.

The cohort was made up of roughly 670 healthy bone marrow donors. All cohort members were sampled while nominally healthy, although unrecorded immune exposures were likely present. The donor tested CMV seronegative and was one of the 352 seronegative cohort members. A peripheral blood sample was collected from each donor, and TCR beta sequencing was performed on peripheral blood mononuclear cells. The Qiagen DNeasy Blood Extraction Kit was used to extract genomic DNA from the blood cell samples. The library was built by means of the immunoSEQ multiplex PCR assay. For the multiplex PCR, a mixture combining 60 forward primers for TCR Vbeta segments and 13 reverse primers for TCR Jbeta segments was used. Amplification of the CDR3 region of rearranged TCR beta genes was performed with a multiplex PCR assay on genomic DNA. On the Illumina HiSeq System, the amplified TCR beta libraries were sequenced as 87-base-pair reads. The original pipeline was this. A later analysis tallied around 82 million unique TCR beta chains across the approximately 670 repertoires, and around 12 million of those chains were shared by two or more donors. Raw reads were error-corrected and collapsed into unique sequences with a nearest-neighbor algorithm that merged closely related sequences to remove PCR and sequencing errors. To assign V, D and J gene segments, CDR3 sequences were aligned to IMGT reference sequences. For a sequence to be retained, at least a six-nucleotide match to both a V gene segment and a J gene segment was required. A rearrangement counted as productive if the CDR3 had no stop codons and remained in frame with V and J, and every other rearrangement counted as non-productive. CDR3 was defined by IMGT convention, running from the second conserved V-encoded cysteine to the conserved J-encoded phenylalanine. In an earlier analysis of some 550 of the donors, sequences lacking an unambiguous match to a single V gene segment were excluded. In an earlier analysis of several hundred of the donors, V segments were called functional above 56.7% productive rearrangements and were called segregating when the between-donor standard deviation exceeded 5%. A statistical classification framework was built for diagnosing cytomegalovirus status from the catalog of TCR beta chain sequences. In a later analysis, TCR nucleotide sequences were compared against IMGT/GENE-DB human TR gene sequences so that V and J genes could be assigned. A later analysis assigned CDR3 sequences and most-parsimonious VDJ recombination scenarios with the TCRdist pipeline. In a later analysis, every TCR beta chain was defined by the combination of its CDR3 amino acid sequence and its V-gene family, and reads without a unique V-gene family were dropped. A later analysis removed several hundred highly shared, low-generation-probability nucleotide sequences to deal with suspected cross-contamination and a sequencing artifact. In a later analysis, a clonal expansion index was calculated for each public chain from normalized within-repertoire ranks of inferred template counts. A later analysis computed generation probabilities with a VDJ recombination model fitted to out-of-frame rearrangements, and checked the results against IGoR. In a later analysis, hypergeometric tests were used to score TCR-TCR, TCR-HLA and TCR-CMV co-occurrence, with a repertoire-size bias correction applied to TCR pairs. A later analysis estimated false discovery rates by permuting HLA or CMV assignments 20 times. In a later analysis, co-occurring TCRs were grouped using DBSCAN, and TCRdist sequence similarity was added for clustering within HLA-allele-positive subsets. For co-occurrence clustering, repertoires with fewer than 30,000 or more than 120,000 public chains were excluded, along with five repertoires with anomalous nucleotide sharing. In TCRdb, the immuneACCESS table is reduced to in-frame sequences with V and J assigned. These tables do not hold every clone; where another copy was compared, an unresolved V gene accounts for under half, and the others remain unexplained. That table furnishes V, J and clone size, whereas the DNA furnished D and trimming. The sample table shows a few hundred thousand clones, and approximately 80% are seen once. The ten largest clones add up to roughly 0.22% of the sample.

A note on this clone: This receptor's antigen is unknown. No base quality values were provided; no much bigger clone lies one nucleotide off.

This clonotype was sampled from a girl between 2 and 10 years old in good health and CMV-seronegative. The sequenced sample was PBMCs.

CDR3 protein: CASSTYEQYF. The base sequence is TGTGCCAGCAGCACCTACGAGCAGTACTTC. The V gene is TRBV2 and the J gene is TRBJ2-7, with the D gene not clear enough to name. The CDR3 spans 10 residues, from the cysteine through the phenylalanine. Of all the DNA, just the CDR3 is kept, 30 bases in frame from base 1. The germline V gene gives CDR1 as SNHLY and CDR2 as FYNNEI. V and J lose 6 bases and 2 bases, and a span of 2 bases separates them.